This T cell receptor (beta chain) stems from a study of radiation and T cells in renal cell carcinoma. This CDR3 comprises 15 residues. Germline CDR1 LGHNA, CDR2 YNFKEQ. The J segment lost 3 bases and the V segment lost 4 bases, leaving 4 bases of the junction unmatched. Described time point: baseline pretreatment blood. Treatment given: 15 Gy SBRT to primary tumor, nephrectomy 4 weeks later. Radiation-treated patients gave blood at baseline, week 2 and week 4. Assay used: immunoSEQ multiplex PCR; TCRdb lists only in-frame clones, some missing. Among 150,000 or so clones listed, about 88% were seen once.

The input for sequencing was blood, taken from a patient whose treatment included radiotherapy and nephrectomy. The sequence came from a woman in her seventies with renal cell carcinoma. The V gene is TRBV4-2, the J gene TRBJ2-1; 9 bases agree with TRBD2. CDR3 region: CASSPNSGSYNEQFF. The CDR3 DNA reads as TGTGCCAGCAGCCCCAATAGCGGGAGCTACAATGAGCAGTTCTTC.